Detailed here is one T cell receptor beta chain. Its antigen is not known. The data were taken from a study of lymphopenia after photon versus proton radiotherapy. Study-wide results and limits: Better survival with proton therapy was suggested as possible, not demonstrated.

The CDR3 loop spans 14 amino acids. Trimming cost V 6 bases and J 4 bases, with 15 bases left between them. The germline V gene encodes CDR1 MNHEY and CDR2 SMNVEV (reference sequence). Sequenced by immunoSEQ multiplex PCR; TCRdb stores in-frame clones only, minus some. The sample holds some 76,000 clones; 85% to 95% are singletons and the top ten take about 2.2%. The sequence came from a woman aged 35 to 49 with cholangiocarcinoma. The sequencing used peripheral blood, collected from a patient treated with photon-based radiotherapy. The rearrangement links TRBV27 to TRBJ1-1; a possible D gene is TRBD1 (5 bases). The CDR3 region has the DNA TGTGCCAGCAGGCGCGTGGGGGGGACCACTGAAGCTTTCTTT. Protein: CASRRVGGTTEAFF.